This entry is about one T cell receptor beta chain. The read ends 3 residues before the CDR3 terminus; that terminus is restored from the germline J gene. The method was immunoSEQ multiplex PCR; TCRdb's version includes in-frame clones alone and lacks a portion of them. This sample's table reports over 10,000 clones. Between the trimmed V and J ends, which lost 0 bases and 4 bases, there was a span of 8 bases. CDR1 is KGHSH and CDR2 is LQKENI in the germline V gene. The CDR3 length is 14 residues. The data are from a study of T cells in women clearing cervical HPV infection. The sample taken for sequencing was blood buffy coat. This chain joins TRBV18 and TRBJ2-3; D uncertain. This TCR derives from a woman aged 18-70 years with a cervical HPV16 infection that either progressed to CIN3+ or cleared (not recorded which). The chain's CDR3 is CASSPPLDPDTQYF. The part of the CDR3 DNA that was read is TGTGCCAGCTCACCACCGCTAGACCCAGATACG.